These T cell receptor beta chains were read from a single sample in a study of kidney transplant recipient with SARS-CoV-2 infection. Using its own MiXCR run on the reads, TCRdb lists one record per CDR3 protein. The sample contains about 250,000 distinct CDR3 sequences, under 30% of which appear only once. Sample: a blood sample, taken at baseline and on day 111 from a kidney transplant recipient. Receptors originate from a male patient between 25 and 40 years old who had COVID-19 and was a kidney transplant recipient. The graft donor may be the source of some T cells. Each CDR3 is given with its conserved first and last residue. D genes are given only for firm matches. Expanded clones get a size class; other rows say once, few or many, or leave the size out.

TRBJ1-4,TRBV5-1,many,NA,TGCGCCAGCAGCTTGGGGGGTAAATTGGGCGAAAAACTGTTTTTT,CASSLGGKLGEKLFF
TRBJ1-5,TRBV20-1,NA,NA,TGCAGTGCTAGTAGGGGGATAGGGGGTAGCAATCAGCCCCAGCATTTT,CSASRGIGGSNQPQHF
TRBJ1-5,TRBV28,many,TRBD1,TGTGCCAGCGACCCCGGAGGGGGCCAGCCCCAGCATTTT,CASDPGGGQPQHF
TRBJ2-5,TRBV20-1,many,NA,TGCAGTGCTAGAGATTATCGTCGAAGGGGCTCAGAGACCCAGTACTTC,CSARDYRRRGSETQYF
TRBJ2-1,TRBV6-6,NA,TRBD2,TGTGCCAGCAGCCAACTAGCGGGAGGGTACAATGAGCAGTTCTTC,CASSQLAGGYNEQFF
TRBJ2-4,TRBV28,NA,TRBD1,TGTGCCAGCAGTTTGATTCGGACAGGGGGGGCCAAAAACATTCAGTACTTC,CASSLIRTGGAKNIQYF
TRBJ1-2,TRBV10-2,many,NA,TGCGCCAGCAGTAGTATATACACTTCTAGAAAGACCTATGGCTACACCTTC,CASSSIYTSRKTYGYTF
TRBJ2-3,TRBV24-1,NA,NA,TGTGCCACCAGTGACGGAACCACAGATACGCAGTATTTT,CATSDGTTDTQYF
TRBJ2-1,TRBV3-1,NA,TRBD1,TGTGCCAGCAGCCAAGGACCAGGGGGCAGTCACCATAGTGAGCAGTTCTTC,CASSQGPGGSHHSEQFF
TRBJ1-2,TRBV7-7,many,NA,TGTGCCAGCAGCCAAGCCACTAAGTGCCGAAAGACCTATGGCTACACCTTC,CASSQATKCRKTYGYTF
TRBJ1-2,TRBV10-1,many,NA,TGCGCCAGCAGTGGATATTTAAGATCGCGAAAGACCTATGGCTACACCTTC,CASSGYLRSRKTYGYTF
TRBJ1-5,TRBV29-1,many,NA,TGCAGCGTCTCCGACGGGGGCAATCAGCCCCAGCATTTT,CSVSDGGNQPQHF
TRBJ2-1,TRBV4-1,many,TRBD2,TGCGCCAGCAGCCGGGCGGGACTAGTTGATGAGCAGTTCTTC,CASSRAGLVDEQFF
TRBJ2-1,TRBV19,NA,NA,TGTGCCAGTAGGGCCGGGACCGTAATCTACAATGGGCAGTTCTTC,CASRAGTVIYNGQFF
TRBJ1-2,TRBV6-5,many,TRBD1,TGTGCCAGCACACAGGGGGGGCTCAGTGGCTACACCTTC,CASTQGGLSGYTF
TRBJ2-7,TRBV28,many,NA,TGTGCCAGCAAGAGAGACAGCCACCCAGCCTACGAGCAGTACTTC,CASKRDSHPAYEQYF
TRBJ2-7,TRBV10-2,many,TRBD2,TGCGCCAGCAGCTCTACCGGGGGGAATTCCTACGAGCAGTACTTC,CASSSTGGNSYEQYF
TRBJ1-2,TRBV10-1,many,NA,TGCGCCAGCAGTGACGGAAAAAGATCGCGAAAGACCTATGGCTACACCTTC,CASSDGKRSRKTYGYTF
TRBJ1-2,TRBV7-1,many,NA,TGTGCCAGCAGCGGTGTGCGTCACGAGGGAAAGACCTATGGCTACACCTTC,CASSGVRHEGKTYGYTF
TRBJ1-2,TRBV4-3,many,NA,TGCGCCAGCAGCCAAGGGTCCGGTAACTATGGCTACACCTTC,CASSQGSGNYGYTF
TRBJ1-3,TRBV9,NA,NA,TGTGCCAGCAGCCCGTACTCGGGGGCATACTCTGGAAACACCATATATTTT,CASSPYSGAYSGNTIYF
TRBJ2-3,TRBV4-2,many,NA,TGTGCCAGCAGCCGCCGCGGCAGGGAAGATACGCAGTATTTT,CASSRRGREDTQYF
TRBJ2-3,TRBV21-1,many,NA,TGTGCCAGCGGACGAGAGACTAGCGGGGGCACAGATACGCAGTATTTT,CASGRETSGGTDTQYF
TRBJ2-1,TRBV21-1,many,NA,TGTGCCAGCAGGAAATCAGAGGGGGGATACAATGAGCAGTTCTTC,CASRKSEGGYNEQFF
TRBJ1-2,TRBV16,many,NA,TGTGCCAGCAGCGTGGATGGGGTCGTTAGAAAGACCTATGGCTACACCTTC,CASSVDGVVRKTYGYTF
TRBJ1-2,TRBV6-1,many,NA,TGTGCCAGCAGTGAATCGGCGGACTATGGCTACACCTTC,CASSESADYGYTF
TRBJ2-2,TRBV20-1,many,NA,TGCAGTGCTACCGGATTGAACACCGGGGAGCTGTTTTTT,CSATGLNTGELFF
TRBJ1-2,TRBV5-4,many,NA,TGTGCCAGCCACGGACCCGTACCAGGAAAGACCTATGGCTACACCTTC,CASHGPVPGKTYGYTF
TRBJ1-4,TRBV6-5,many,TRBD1,TGTGCCAGCAGTTCGGGACAGTGGAATAATGAAAAACTGTTTTTT,CASSSGQWNNEKLFF
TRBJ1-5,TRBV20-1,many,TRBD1,TGCAGTGCTAGGTTTCTCAGGGGGGCGGAGGCAACTCAGCCCCAGCATTTT,CSARFLRGAEATQPQHF
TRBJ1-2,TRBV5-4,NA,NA,TGTGCCAGCGGCTTGAGAGGGGGGGTCGGCTACACCTTC,CASGLRGGVGYTF
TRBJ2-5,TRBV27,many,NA,TGTGCCAGCAGTTGGGGGTCCCAAGAGACCCAGTACTTC,CASSWGSQETQYF
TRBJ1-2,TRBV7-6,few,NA,TGTGCCAGCAGCACGAATTGTGAATCTCGAAAGACCTATGGCTACACCTTC,CASSTNCESRKTYGYTF
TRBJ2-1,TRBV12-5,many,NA,TGTGCTAGTGGTTCTAGATACAATGAGCAGTTCTTC,CASGSRYNEQFF
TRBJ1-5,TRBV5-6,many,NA,TGTGCCAGCAGCTTTACGGCCAGTGGCAATCAGCCCCAGCATTTT,CASSFTASGNQPQHF
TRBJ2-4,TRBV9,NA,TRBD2,TGTGCCAGCAGCGTGTGGACTAGCGGGAGACAACACATTCAGTACTTC,CASSVWTSGRQHIQYF
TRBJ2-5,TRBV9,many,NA,TGTGCCAGCAGCGTAGGCCAGGGCATCCAAGAGACCCAGTACTTC,CASSVGQGIQETQYF
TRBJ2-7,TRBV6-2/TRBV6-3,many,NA,TGTGCCAGCAGGTCTCCGGATTGGGCATCGTTCGAGCAGTACTTC,CASRSPDWASFEQYF
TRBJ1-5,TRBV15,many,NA,TGTGCCACCAGCAGATCAGTTACAAAGGAGCAGCCCCAGCATTTT,CATSRSVTKEQPQHF
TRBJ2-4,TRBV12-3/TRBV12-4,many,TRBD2,TGTGCCAGCACTCTAGTAGCGGGAGCCAAAAACATTCAGTACTTC,CASTLVAGAKNIQYF
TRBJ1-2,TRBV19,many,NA,TGTGCCAGTAGTAGGCGTTTGACAAATCGAAAGACCTATGGCTACACCTTC,CASSRRLTNRKTYGYTF
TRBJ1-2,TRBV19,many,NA,TGTGCCAGTAGTCTTCTCTTGACAAATCGAAAGACCTATGGCTACACCTTC,CASSLLLTNRKTYGYTF
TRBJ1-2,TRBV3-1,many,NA,TGTGCCAGCAGCCAAGGGGGGATCTATGGCTACACCTTC,CASSQGGIYGYTF
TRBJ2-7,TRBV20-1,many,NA,TGCAGTGCTAGAGTGCGGGGTGGGCACGAGCAGTACTTC,CSARVRGGHEQYF
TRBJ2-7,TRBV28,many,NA,TGTGCCAGCAGTTTGTCTTTGGGGAAAACCTACGAGCAGTACTTC,CASSLSLGKTYEQYF
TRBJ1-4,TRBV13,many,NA,TGTGCCAGCAGCTTAGATCCCCTCAGGGGAGGAAATGAAAAACTGTTTTTT,CASSLDPLRGGNEKLFF
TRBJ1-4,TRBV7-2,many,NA,TGTGCCAGCAGCTCTATAGGAGCTAATGAAAAACTGTTTTTT,CASSSIGANEKLFF
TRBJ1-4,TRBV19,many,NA,TGTGCCAGTAGTATGGAAGCCGACAGCGCATATGAAAAACTGTTTTTT,CASSMEADSAYEKLFF
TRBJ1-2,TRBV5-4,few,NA,TGTGCCAGCAACTGCCACGTACCAGGAAAGACCTATGGCTACACCTTC,CASNCHVPGKTYGYTF
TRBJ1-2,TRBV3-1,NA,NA,TGTGCCAGCAGCGTATGTGACACCCTTCGAAAGACCTATGTCTACACCTTC,CASSVCDTLRKTYVYTF
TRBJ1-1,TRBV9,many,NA,TGTGCCAGCAGCGTAGGAAAAGGGGCTCGAACTGAAGCTTTCTTT,CASSVGKGARTEAFF
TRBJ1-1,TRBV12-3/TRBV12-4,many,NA,TGTGCCAGCAGTCCCCCTCGGGGGTTTGAAGCTTTCTTT,CASSPPRGFEAFF
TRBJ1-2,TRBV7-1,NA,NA,TGTGCCAGCAGCAGCCCATTTCACGAGGGAAAGACCTATGGCTACACCTTC,CASSSPFHEGKTYGYTF
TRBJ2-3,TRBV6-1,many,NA,TGTGCCAGCAGTGAAAGGGAACGGGAGACAGATACGCAGTATTTT,CASSERERETDTQYF
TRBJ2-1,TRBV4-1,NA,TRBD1,TGCGCCAGCAGCCAGCTCCGGGACAGCAATGAGCAGTTCTTC,CASSQLRDSNEQFF
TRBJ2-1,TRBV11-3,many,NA,TGTGCCAGCAGCTCTCTTCGTGAGGGAGAGCAGTTCTTC,CASSSLREGEQFF
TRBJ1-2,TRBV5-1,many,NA,TGCGCCAGCAGCCCATCCTGGGGCGTCGAGGGTGGCTACACCTTC,CASSPSWGVEGGYTF
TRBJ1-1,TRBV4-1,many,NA,TGCGCCAGCAGCCAACCCCCCGGGACGGTGAACACTGAAGCTTTCTTT,CASSQPPGTVNTEAFF